This is a list of T cell receptor beta chains from one sample in a study of cytomegalovirus exposure and HLA in healthy donors. Measured with immunoSEQ multiplex PCR; TCRdb has only the in-frame clones, and not every one. The data show some 110,000 clones, 75% to 90% seen once. The sample consisted of PBMCs. These receptors were collected from a man between 25 and 39 years old in good health and CMV-seropositive. The CDR3 runs from the conserved cysteine through the conserved F or W. Clone size is not always given. Where it is, it says once, few, many or a class for expanded clones.

TRBV6-6	NA	TRBJ1-5	CASSPGFWQPQHF
TRBV19	NA	TRBJ1-5	CASTDIRGGQPQHF
TRBV9	NA	TRBJ2-5	CASSVDELEEETQYF
TRBV6-5	NA	TRBJ2-2	CASRGGSGELFF
TRBV5-1	NA	TRBJ2-3	CASTKVGGLDTQYF
TRBV20-1	NA	TRBJ1-2	CSVGSAVGTF
TRBV4-1	NA	TRBJ2-7	CASSPPGQDVYEQYF
TRBV6-5	NA	TRBJ1-2	CASSYSGGFVSYTF
TRBV5-1	NA	TRBJ1-5	CASSLTPSDQPQHF
TRBV7-9	NA	TRBJ2-3	CASSLGRGLARGADTQYF
TRBV5-4	NA	TRBJ2-1	CASSLAGLEDNEQFF
TRBV27	once	TRBJ2-3	CASRTRGSFTDTQYF
TRBV10-1	few	TRBJ2-7	CASVASRDSSYEQYF
TRBV9	NA	TRBJ2-3	CASSARTGANTDTQYF
TRBV6-5	NA	TRBJ1-6	CASSLLQGVDSPLHF
TRBV5-8	few	TRBJ1-1	CASSLAGRETEAFF
TRBV4-1	NA	TRBJ2-3	CASSSRLAGGHVGTDTQYF
TRBV12-5	few	TRBJ2-1	CASGSTGGNNEQFF
TRBV7-2	NA	TRBJ2-3	CASSSRVTDTQYF
TRBV19	NA	TRBJ2-7	CASSFGLTYEQYF
TRBV9	NA	TRBJ2-7	CASSVGGGDYEQYF
TRBV15	NA	TRBJ2-1	CATSRGTSNEQFF
TRBV19	once	TRBJ1-5	CASSFGTGDNQPQHF
TRBV7-6	few	TRBJ2-5	CASSLLETQYF
TRBV7-2	NA	TRBJ1-3	CASSTIPQGGGNTIYF
TRBV5-1	NA	TRBJ1-1	CASSLFGSDTEAFF
TRBV7-8	NA	TRBJ2-2	CASSLSTSTAGELFF
TRBV6-1	NA	TRBJ1-1	CASSDAGQGERTEAFF
TRBV5-1	NA	TRBJ1-1	CASSLDSRENTEAFF
TRBV19	NA	TRBJ1-4	CASSISGENEKLFF
TRBV5-1	few	TRBJ2-5	CASSSSGETQYF
TRBV6-5	NA	TRBJ2-2	CASSYTDRGFTGELFF
TRBV11-2	NA	TRBJ1-1	CASSLSTGLNTEAFF
TRBV19	NA	TRBJ2-7	CASSKTGGEQYF
TRBV2	NA	TRBJ2-1	CASSDGPSAGNEQFF
TRBV7-2	NA	TRBJ1-2	CASSPDRLSGGYTF
TRBV11-2	NA	TRBJ1-5	CASSLGHRGQPQHF
TRBV5-6	NA	TRBJ2-7	CASSGGLAGGRYEQYF
TRBV5-4	few	TRBJ2-1	CASSPGQGAHEQFF
TRBV5-1	NA	TRBJ2-2	CASSLETGPWNTGELFF